This T cell receptor (beta chain) appears in the sequencing data of a study of PD-1 blockade in classical Hodgkin lymphoma. Study background: Nivolumab dosing for patients was 3 mg/kg, administered intravenously every 2 weeks.

The assay was immunoSEQ multiplex PCR, and TCRdb's table has in-frame clones only and misses some. The repertoire holds roughly 100,000 clones, with more than 70% as singletons. Study conclusions and caveats: Diminished baseline TCR diversity has been reported in newly diagnosed patients relative to healthy donors. Reasons behind the repertoire differences stay unclear, perhaps disease activity or earlier therapy. Exclusion covered patients beginning nivolumab under 1 year post-ASCT.

A note on this clone: The antigen is undetermined.

Time point here: cycle 4 day 1 (C4D1), after 5 to 7 weeks of nivolumab. No patient escaped relapse after autologous stem cell transplantation, and brentuximab vedotin exposure varied. This sample comprised peripheral blood mononuclear cells (PBMCs), obtained before the fourth cycle of nivolumab. The TCR sequence derives from a human donor with classical Hodgkin lymphoma.

The CDR3 DNA is TGTGCCAGCAGACGGGACAGGCGATCTAACTATGGCTACACCTTC. Its protein is CASRRDRRSNYGYTF. The chain employs TRBV6-1 and TRBJ1-2, with 8 bases fitting TRBD1. The germline V gene encodes CDR1 MNHNS and CDR2 SASEGT. CDR3 size: 15 residues. V shed 6 bases and J 0 bases; nucleotides not matched to a gene: 6.